Following are 21 T cell receptor beta chains from one sample sequenced in a study. MiXCR was run by TCRdb on the 5' RACE reads, yielding one entry per CDR3 protein. This table has 25,000 to 40,000 distinct CDR3 sequences, approximately 25% appearing once. The sample comprised memory CD4+ T cells sorted from blood. Subset indicated: memory CD4+ T cells, CD4+CD45RO+CD25-. These TCRs come from a female donor with breast cancer.

The gene calls are TRBV27 and TRBJ2-7; the D gene is possibly TRBD2 (5 bases). Germline CDR1 is MNHEY and CDR2 is SMNVEV (reference sequence). Trimming cost V 6 bases and J 2 bases, with 11 bases left between them. The CDR3 length is 13 residues. The CDR3 protein is CASSPSTAYEQYF. CDR3 nucleotides: TGTGCCAGCAGCCCTAGCACCGCCTACGAGCAGTACTTC.

The sample holds one count of this clonotype. An end of the junction does not agree with germline; a read error may underlie this. The chain carries TRBV11-3 and TRBJ2-5, with D hard to call. CDR3 size: 14 residues. The V gene's germline CDR1 is SGHNT and CDR2 YENEEA. CDR3 region: CTSSLGTAQETQYF. The DNA of the CDR3 is TGTACCAGCAGCTTAGGCACAGCTCAAGAGACCCAGTACTTC.

This clonotype appeared many times. This rearrangement joins TRBV28 to TRBJ2-1, with 10 bases lining up with TRBD2. The ends lost 7 bases at V and 3 bases at J; junction bases unmatched: 6. The CDR3 has 15 amino acids. Looked up from germline, CDR1 is MDHEN and CDR2 is SYDVKM. In DNA, the CDR3 is TGTGCCAGCACACTAGCGGGGACCTACTACAATGAGCAGTTCTTC. Protein product: CASTLAGTYYNEQFF.

This clonotype showed up just a few times. This chain links TRBV6-5 with TRBJ2-1; the match to TRBD1 covers 7 bases. The CDR3 consists of 14 residues. Germline V gives CDR1 MNHEY, CDR2 SVGAGI. After removal of 4 bases from V and 7 bases from J, the junction contained 7 bases not matched to a gene. The CDR3 nucleotides read TGTGCCAGCAGTTCCGGGACAGAAGGGAATGAGCAGTTCTTC. Protein product: CASSSGTEGNEQFF.

This clonotype has a handful of counts. The chain uses TRBV5-5 and TRBJ2-7; TRBD1 matches at 8 bases. Germline V gene data show CDR1 as SGHKS and CDR2 as YYEKEE (reference sequence). This CDR3 has 15 amino acids. Trimming at V came to 4 bases and at J to 4 bases, leaving 10 bases not matched to a gene. For the CDR3, the DNA is TGTGCCAGCAGCCCGGAGGCAGGGGGCCAATACGAGCAGTACTTC. This translates into CASSPEAGGQYEQYF.

This clonotype was detected many times. V gene TRBV6-1 combines with J gene TRBJ1-1; D not resolved. CDR1 MNHNS and CDR2 SASEGT come from the germline V gene. The CDR3 contains 10 residues. V was pared by 7 bases and J by 10 bases, with 10 bases between. Written as DNA, the CDR3 is TGTGCCAGCACCCCACTGTTAGCTTTCTTT. Its translation: CASTPLLAFF.

This clonotype showed up many times. The chain has TRBV20-1 and TRBJ1-6, with D possibly TRBD1 on 6 matching bases. Trimming removed 4 bases at V and 5 bases at J, with 15 bases between. There are 15 residues in the CDR3. Germline values: CDR1 DFQATT, CDR2 SNEGSKA (reference sequence). DNA for the CDR3: TGCAGTGCTATGTCGTGGGGGGCTGATAATTCACCCCTCCACTTT. Translated: CSAMSWGADNSPLHF.

This clonotype was detected only a few times. The J gene is TRBJ2-7, the V gene TRBV27; no clear D. From germline, CDR1 is MNHEY and CDR2 SMNVEV (reference sequence). Trimming removed 5 bases from V and 0 bases from J, with 8 bases in between. The length of the CDR3 is 13 residues. CDR3 nucleotide sequence: TGTGCCAGCAGTAAGGACGTCTCCTACGAGCAGTACTTC. This sequence encodes CASSKDVSYEQYF.

This clonotype was detected a few times. The gene calls are TRBV18 and TRBJ2-1, with a tentative D call TRBD2 (6 bases). V lost 6 bases to trimming and J lost 1 base, with 10 bases between them. Per the germline V gene, CDR1 is KGHSH and CDR2 is LQKENI. The CDR3 covers 14 residues. CDR3 loop: CASSPAGSYNEQFF. Here the CDR3 DNA reads TGTGCCAGCTCCCCTGCGGGATCCTACAATGAGCAGTTCTTC.

This clonotype is medium-sized by share. The chain uses TRBV4-3 and TRBJ2-7; 11 positions match TRBD2. The CDR3 is made up of 16 amino acids. Germline V gene lookup returns CDR1 LGHNA and CDR2 YSLEER. Unmatched junction bases numbered 4, after V lost 0 bases and J lost 3 bases. The CDR3 loop is CASSQDQTSGGYEQYF. Here the CDR3 DNA reads TGCGCCAGCAGCCAAGATCAAACTAGCGGGGGCTACGAGCAGTACTTC.

This clonotype was detected ten times or more. CDR3: CATSDPQGGWFF. The CDR3 region has the DNA TGTGCCACCAGTGATCCACAGGGGGGTTGGTTCTTC. The chain uses TRBV24-1 and TRBJ2-1; 8 bases line up with TRBD1. CDR3 length: 12 residues. J was trimmed by 15 bases and V by 3 bases; bases with no gene match: 6. CDR1 is KGHDR, CDR2 SFDVKD, per germline.

This clonotype was counted ten times or more. This chain links TRBV7-2 with TRBJ2-1, with 11 bases that match TRBD2. The CDR3 is 16 residues long. Germline CDR1 reads SGHTA; CDR2 reads FQGNSA. V lost 5 bases and J lost 8; bases outside the gene matches: 11. Here the CDR3 reads CASSPYSGRALDEQFF. The CDR3 DNA reads TGTGCCAGCAGCCCATATAGCGGGAGGGCCCTTGATGAGCAGTTCTTC.

This clonotype was detected many times. The chain recombines TRBV20-1 with TRBJ2-1; D possibly corresponds to TRBD2 (5 bases). The V and J ends lost 3 bases and 0 bases respectively, with 15 bases between them. The V gene's germline CDR1 is DFQATT and CDR2 SNEGSKA (reference sequence). The CDR3 extends over 16 amino acids. The CDR3 reads CSARRTVASSYNEQFF. DNA of the CDR3: TGCAGTGCTAGGCGGACTGTAGCCAGCTCCTACAATGAGCAGTTCTTC.

The chain couples TRBV20-1 to TRBJ2-5, with unresolved D. In germline, CDR1 is DFQATT, CDR2 SNEGSKA (reference sequence). The ends were cut back, 6 bases at V and 1 base at J, with 9 bases in the middle. The CDR3 spans 12 residues. For the CDR3, the DNA is TGCAGTGCGACGGGTCCCCAAGAGACCCAGTACTTC. The encoded protein is CSATGPQETQYF.

J is TRBJ2-7 and V is TRBV7-9; a weak D match, TRBD1 (5 bases). The CDR3 loop spans 14 amino acids. With 1 base removed from V and 5 bases from J, the gap between germline ends came to 12 bases. The germline CDR1 and CDR2 sequences are SEHNR and FQNEAQ (reference sequence). CDR3 nucleotide sequence: TGTGCCAGCAGCTTAGTCGAGACAGTACACGAGCAGTACTTC. This codes for CASSLVETVHEQYF.

The V gene is TRBV7-9, the J gene TRBJ1-1; D remains ambiguous. CDR1 SEHNR and CDR2 FQNEAQ come from the germline V gene (reference sequence). The V end lost 3 bases, the J end lost 1 base, and 6 bases lay between the germline ends. This CDR3 is built from 13 residues. Here the CDR3 reads CASSFPRNTEAFF. The CDR3 DNA follows: TGTGCCAGCAGCTTCCCCAGGAACACTGAAGCTTTCTTT.

This chain uses TRBV5-1 with TRBJ1-5, with D perhaps matching TRBD1 (6 bases). CDR3 length: 14 amino acids. Trimming took off 4 bases at V and 7 bases at J, with 15 bases between the two ends. Germline CDR1 and CDR2: SGHRS and YFSETQ. CDR3 residues: CASSTGTLGQPQHF. For the CDR3, the DNA is TGCGCCAGCAGCACCGGGACACTCGGACAGCCCCAGCATTTT. The variable domain in full, with the rest retrieved from reference TRBV5-1 and TRBJ1-5, is KAGVTQTPRYLIKTRGQQVTLSCSPISGHRSVSWYQQTPGQGLQFLFEYFSETQRNKGNFPGRFSGRQFSNSRSEMNVSTLELGDSALYLCASSTGTLGQPQHFGDGTRLSIL.

This clonotype was counted only a few times. This sequence joins TRBV5-1 and TRBJ2-3; D not resolved. Germline V CDR1 and CDR2: SGHRS, YFSETQ. The CDR3 has 12 residues. Trimming left V 0 bases short and J 5 bases short, with 4 bases between. The CDR3 coding sequence is TGCGCCAGCAGCTTGGCTGGAGATACGCAGTATTTT. Protein product: CASSLAGDTQYF.

The CDR3 DNA is TGTGCCAGCAGTCGAGGGGGGACAGGGTTAGAGCAGTACTTC. Its translation is CASSRGGTGLEQYF. The chain uses TRBV6-1 and TRBJ2-7; TRBD1 aligns across 9 bases. From germline, CDR1 is MNHNS and CDR2 SASEGT. The CDR3 covers 14 residues. V shed 5 bases and J 7 bases; nucleotides not matched to a gene: 9.

This clonotype has a count of ten or more. The rearrangement links TRBV4-1 to TRBJ1-1; D is undetermined. From germline, CDR1 is MGHRA and CDR2 YSYEKL. This CDR3 has 15 residues. V was shortened by 1 base and J by 5 bases, with 14 bases between the two germline ends. CDR3 loop: CASSQGAGFATEAFF. Here the CDR3 DNA reads TGCGCCAGCAGCCAAGGTGCTGGGTTTGCGACTGAAGCTTTCTTT.

This clonotype has only a few counts. The DNA of the CDR3 is TGCAGCGTTGAAGACAGGGTCTACGAGCAGTACTTC. Protein sequence: CSVEDRVYEQYF. The chain joins TRBV29-1 to TRBJ2-7, with D possibly matching TRBD1 (5 bases). The germline V gene has CDR1 SQVTM and CDR2 ANQGSEA. This CDR3 has 12 amino acids. Trimming pared 0 bases from V and 3 bases from J, leaving 6 bases between.